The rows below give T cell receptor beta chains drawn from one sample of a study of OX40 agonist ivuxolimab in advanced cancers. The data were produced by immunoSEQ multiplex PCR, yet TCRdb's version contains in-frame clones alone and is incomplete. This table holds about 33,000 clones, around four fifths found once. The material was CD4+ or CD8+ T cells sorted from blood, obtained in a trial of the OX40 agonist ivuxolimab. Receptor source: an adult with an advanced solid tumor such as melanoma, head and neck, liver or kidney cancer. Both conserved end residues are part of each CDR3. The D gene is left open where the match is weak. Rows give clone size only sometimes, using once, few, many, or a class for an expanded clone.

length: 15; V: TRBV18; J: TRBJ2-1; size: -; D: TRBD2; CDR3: CASSPAGGTYNEQFF; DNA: TGTGCCAGCTCACCAGCCGGGGGGACCTACAATGAGCAGTTCTTC
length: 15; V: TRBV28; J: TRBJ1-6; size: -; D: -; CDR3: CASSAPGTPGWALHF; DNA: TGTGCCAGCAGTGCCCCCGGGACACCGGGCTGGGCCCTCCACTTT
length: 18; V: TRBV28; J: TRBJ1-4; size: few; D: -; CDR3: CASSPTGGRRVTNEKLFF; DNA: TGTGCCAGCAGCCCTACGGGGGGGCGCAGAGTAACTAATGAAAAACTGTTTTTT
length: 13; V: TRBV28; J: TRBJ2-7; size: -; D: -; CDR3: CASRVQGAYEQYF; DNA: TGTGCCAGCAGGGTACAGGGTGCCTACGAGCAGTACTTC
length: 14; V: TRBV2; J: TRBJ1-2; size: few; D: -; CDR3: CASSYELHGGGYTF; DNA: TGTGCCAGCAGTTACGAGTTGCATGGTGGTGGCTACACCTTC
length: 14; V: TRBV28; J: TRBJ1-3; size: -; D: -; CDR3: CASRGVGVGNTIYF; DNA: TGTGCCAGCAGGGGCGTGGGGGTTGGAAACACCATATATTTT
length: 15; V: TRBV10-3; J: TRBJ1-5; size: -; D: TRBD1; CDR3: CAISEFGQGIQPQHF; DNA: TGTGCCATCAGTGAGTTTGGACAGGGCATTCAGCCCCAGCATTTT
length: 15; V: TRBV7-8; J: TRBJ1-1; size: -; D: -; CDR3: CASSLARGPYTEAFF; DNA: TGTGCCAGCAGCTTAGCTCGGGGACCGTACACTGAAGCTTTCTTT
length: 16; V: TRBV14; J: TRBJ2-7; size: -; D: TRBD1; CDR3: CASSQGGKQGEYEQYF; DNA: TGTGCCAGCAGCCAAGGAGGGAAACAGGGGGAATACGAGCAGTACTTC
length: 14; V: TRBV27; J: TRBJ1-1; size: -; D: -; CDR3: CASSLQTGNTEAFF; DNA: TGTGCCAGCAGTTTACAAACAGGGAACACTGAAGCTTTCTTT
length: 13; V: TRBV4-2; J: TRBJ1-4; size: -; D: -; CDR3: CASSLEAGEKLFF; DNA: TGTGCCAGCAGCCTCGAGGCAGGTGAAAAACTGTTTTTT
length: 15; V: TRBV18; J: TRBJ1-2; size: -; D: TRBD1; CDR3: CASSPTGTDYYGYTF; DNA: TGTGCCAGCTCACCCACCGGGACAGATTACTATGGCTACACCTTC
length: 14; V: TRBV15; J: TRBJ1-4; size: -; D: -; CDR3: CATSEGHTNEKLFF; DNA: TGTGCCACCAGCGAGGGACATACCAATGAAAAACTGTTTTTT
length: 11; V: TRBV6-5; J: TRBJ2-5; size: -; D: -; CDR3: CASSLQETQYF; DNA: TGTGCCAGCAGTTTACAGGAGACCCAGTACTTC
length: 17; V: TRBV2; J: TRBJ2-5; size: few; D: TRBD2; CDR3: CASSESRTSGGRETQYF; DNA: TGTGCCAGCAGTGAAAGTAGGACTAGCGGGGGGAGGGAGACCCAGTACTTC
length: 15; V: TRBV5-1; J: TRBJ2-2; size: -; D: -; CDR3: CASSLGLLNTGELFF; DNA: TGCGCCAGCAGCTTGGGACTTCTAAACACCGGGGAGCTGTTTTTT
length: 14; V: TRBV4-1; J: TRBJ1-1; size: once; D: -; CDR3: CASRRTALNTEAFF; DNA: TGCGCCAGCCGAAGAACAGCCCTGAACACTGAAGCTTTCTTT
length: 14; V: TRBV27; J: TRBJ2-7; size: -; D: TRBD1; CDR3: CASSSIQGWYEQYF; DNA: TGTGCCAGCAGTTCCATACAGGGGTGGTACGAGCAGTACTTC
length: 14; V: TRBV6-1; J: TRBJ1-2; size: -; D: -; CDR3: CASRGGSRSYGYTF; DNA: TGTGCCAGCAGGGGGGGGTCGAGAAGCTATGGCTACACCTTC
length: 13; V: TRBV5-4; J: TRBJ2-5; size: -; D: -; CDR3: CASSNNREGTQYF; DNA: TGTGCCAGCAGCAACAACAGGGAGGGGACCCAGTACTTC
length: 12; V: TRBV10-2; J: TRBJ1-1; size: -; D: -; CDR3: CASSGRIGEAFF; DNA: TGCGCCAGCAGTGGCAGGATAGGGGAAGCTTTCTTT
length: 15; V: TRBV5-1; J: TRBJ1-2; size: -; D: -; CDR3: CASRDAPLSNYGYTF; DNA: TGCGCCAGCAGGGATGCACCCCTCTCAAACTATGGCTACACCTTC
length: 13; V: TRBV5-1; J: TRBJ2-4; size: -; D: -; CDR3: CASSLGGENIQYF; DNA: TGCGCCAGCAGCTTGGGCGGGGAAAACATTCAGTACTTC
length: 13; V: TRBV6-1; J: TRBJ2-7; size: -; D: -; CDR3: CASRTAPPYEQYF; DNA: TGTGCCAGTAGAACAGCACCTCCCTACGAGCAGTACTTC
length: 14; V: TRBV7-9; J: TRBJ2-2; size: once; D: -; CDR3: CASSFMQGTGELFF; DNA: TGTGCCAGCAGCTTCATGCAGGGCACCGGGGAGCTGTTTTTT
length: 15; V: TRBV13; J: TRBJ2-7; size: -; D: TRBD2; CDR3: CASSYSGGAVNEQYF; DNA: TGTGCCAGCAGCTATAGCGGGGGGGCCGTGAACGAGCAGTACTTC
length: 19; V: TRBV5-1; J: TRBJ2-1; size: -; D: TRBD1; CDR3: CASSLVFGQGAYSYNEQFF; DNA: TGCGCCAGCAGCTTGGTGTTTGGGCAGGGGGCCTACTCCTACAATGAGCAGTTCTTC
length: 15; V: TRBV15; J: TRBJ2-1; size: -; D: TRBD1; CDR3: CATSARTGGGNEQFF; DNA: TGTGCCACCAGCGCACGGACAGGGGGAGGGAATGAGCAGTTCTTC
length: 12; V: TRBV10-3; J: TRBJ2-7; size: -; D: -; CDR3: CAISGLEYEQYF; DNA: TGTGCCATCAGTGGGCTAGAATACGAGCAGTACTTC
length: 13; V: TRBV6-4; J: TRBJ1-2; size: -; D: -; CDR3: CASSQDPKGGYTF; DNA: TGTGCCAGCAGTCAGGACCCCAAGGGTGGCTACACCTTC
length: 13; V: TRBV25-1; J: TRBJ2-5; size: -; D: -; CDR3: CASRTAGNETQYF; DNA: TGTGCCAGCCGTACCGCGGGGAATGAGACCCAGTACTTC
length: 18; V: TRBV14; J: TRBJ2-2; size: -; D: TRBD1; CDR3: CASSRYPGTAPNTGELFF; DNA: TGTGCCAGCAGCCGGTACCCCGGGACAGCGCCGAACACCGGGGAGCTGTTTTTT
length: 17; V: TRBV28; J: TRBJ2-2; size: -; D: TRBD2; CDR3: CASSFLGLAGNTGELFF; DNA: TGTGCCAGCAGTTTCCTTGGACTAGCGGGGAACACCGGGGAGCTGTTTTTT
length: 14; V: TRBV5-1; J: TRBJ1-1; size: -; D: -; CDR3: CASSLWGTGAEAFF; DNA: TGCGCCAGCAGCTTGTGGGGGACTGGCGCTGAAGCTTTCTTT
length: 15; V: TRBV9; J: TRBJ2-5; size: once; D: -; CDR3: CASSGGQFTQETQYF; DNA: TGTGCCAGCAGCGGTGGACAGTTTACACAAGAGACCCAGTACTTC
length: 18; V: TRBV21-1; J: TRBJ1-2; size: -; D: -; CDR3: CASSKIGGVLLKDYGYTF; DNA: TGTGCCAGCAGCAAAATAGGTGGCGTATTGTTGAAGGACTATGGCTACACCTTC
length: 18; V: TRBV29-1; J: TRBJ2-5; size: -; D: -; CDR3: CSVDGTEQGLWDQETQYF; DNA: TGCAGCGTAGACGGAACAGAACAGGGTTTATGGGACCAAGAGACCCAGTACTTC
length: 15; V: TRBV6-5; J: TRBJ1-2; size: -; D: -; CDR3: CASSYRLGPLNGYTF; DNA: TGTGCCAGCAGTTACAGGCTGGGACCGTTAAATGGCTACACCTTC
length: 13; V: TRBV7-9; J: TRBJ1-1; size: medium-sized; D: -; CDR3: CASSLEVNTEAFF; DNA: TGTGCCAGCAGCTTAGAAGTGAACACTGAAGCTTTCTTT
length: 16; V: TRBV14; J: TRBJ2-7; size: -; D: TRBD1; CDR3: CASSQDSQTGTYEQYF; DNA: TGTGCCAGCAGCCAAGATTCCCAGACAGGGACCTACGAGCAGTACTTC
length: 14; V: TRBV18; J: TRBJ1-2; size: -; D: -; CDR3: CASSPTQGNYGYTF; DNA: TGTGCCAGCTCACCAACACAAGGGAACTATGGCTACACCTTC
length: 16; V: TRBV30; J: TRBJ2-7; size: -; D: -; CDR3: CAWKVYGGPTSYEQYF; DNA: TGTGCCTGGAAGGTTTACGGGGGGCCAACCTCCTACGAGCAGTACTTC
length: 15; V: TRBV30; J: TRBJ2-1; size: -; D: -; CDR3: CAWSEVWDTYNEQFF; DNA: TGTGCCTGGAGTGAGGTGTGGGACACTTACAATGAGCAGTTCTTC
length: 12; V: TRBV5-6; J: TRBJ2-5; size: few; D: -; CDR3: CASSGSRETQYF; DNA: TGTGCCAGCAGCGGTAGTCGGGAGACCCAGTACTTC
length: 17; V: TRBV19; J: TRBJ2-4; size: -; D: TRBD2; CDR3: CASSAARRLAGGRIQYF; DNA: TGTGCCAGTAGTGCAGCCCGCAGGTTGGCGGGGGGGCGGATTCAGTACTTC
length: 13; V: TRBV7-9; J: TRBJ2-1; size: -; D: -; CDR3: CASSLGPGGEQFF; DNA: TGTGCCAGCAGCTTAGGGCCAGGCGGTGAGCAGTTCTTC
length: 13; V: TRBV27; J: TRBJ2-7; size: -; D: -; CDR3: CASSLQLSYEQYF; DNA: TGTGCCAGCAGTTTACAACTCTCCTACGAGCAGTACTTC
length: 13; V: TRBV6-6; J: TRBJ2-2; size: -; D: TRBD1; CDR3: CASSGQVAGELFF; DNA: TGTGCCAGCAGTGGACAGGTGGCCGGGGAGCTGTTTTTT
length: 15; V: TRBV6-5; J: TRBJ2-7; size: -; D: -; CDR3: CASSYSSGLENEQYF; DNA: TGTGCCAGCAGTTACTCCTCGGGGCTAGAAAACGAGCAGTACTTC
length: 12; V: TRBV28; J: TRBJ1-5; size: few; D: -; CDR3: CASRYMGQPQHF; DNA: TGTGCCAGCAGATACATGGGACAGCCCCAGCATTTT
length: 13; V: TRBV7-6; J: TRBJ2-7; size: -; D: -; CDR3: CASSLAGGNEQYF; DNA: TGTGCCAGCAGCTTAGCGGGGGGAAACGAGCAGTACTTC
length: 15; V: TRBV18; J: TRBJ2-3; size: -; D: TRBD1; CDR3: CASSLRDRARDTQYF; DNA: TGTGCCAGCTCACTCCGGGACAGGGCCAGAGATACGCAGTATTTT
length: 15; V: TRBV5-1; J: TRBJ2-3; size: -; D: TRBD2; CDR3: CASRAGTRDTDTQYF; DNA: TGCGCCAGCAGGGCCGGGACTAGAGACACAGATACGCAGTATTTT
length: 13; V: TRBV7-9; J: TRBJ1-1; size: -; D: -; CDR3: CASSLTANTEAFF; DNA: TGTGCCAGCAGCTTAACGGCGAACACTGAAGCTTTCTTT
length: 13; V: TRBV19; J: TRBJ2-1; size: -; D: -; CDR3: CAIRTGPYNEQFF; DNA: TGTGCCATCCGGACGGGGCCCTACAATGAGCAGTTCTTC
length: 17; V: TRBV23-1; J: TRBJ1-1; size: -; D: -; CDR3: CASSQLHRVGMNTEAFF; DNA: TGCGCCAGCAGTCAACTTCACAGGGTAGGGATGAACACTGAAGCTTTCTTT
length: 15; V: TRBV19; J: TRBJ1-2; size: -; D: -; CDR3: CASSIRTERSYGYTF; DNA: TGTGCCAGTAGTATAAGAACAGAGCGATCCTATGGCTACACCTTC
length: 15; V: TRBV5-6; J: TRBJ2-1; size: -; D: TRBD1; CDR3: CASSLMFRGRNEQFF; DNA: TGTGCCAGCAGCTTGATGTTCAGGGGGCGGAATGAGCAGTTCTTC
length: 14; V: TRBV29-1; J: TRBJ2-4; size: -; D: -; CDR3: CSVDAGSGKNIQYF; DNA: TGCAGCGTTGATGCAGGGTCGGGCAAAAACATTCAGTACTTC